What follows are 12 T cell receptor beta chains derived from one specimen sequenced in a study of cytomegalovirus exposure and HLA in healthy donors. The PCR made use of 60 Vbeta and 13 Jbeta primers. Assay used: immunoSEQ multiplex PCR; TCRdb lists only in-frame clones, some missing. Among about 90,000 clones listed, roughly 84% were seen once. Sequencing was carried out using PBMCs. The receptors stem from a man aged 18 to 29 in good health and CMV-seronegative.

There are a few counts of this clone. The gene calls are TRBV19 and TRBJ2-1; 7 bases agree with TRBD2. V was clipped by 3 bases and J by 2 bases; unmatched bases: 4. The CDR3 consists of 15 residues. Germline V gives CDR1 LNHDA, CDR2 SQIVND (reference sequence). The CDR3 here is CASSMLSGTYNEQFF. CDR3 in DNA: TGTGCCAGTAGTATGTTAAGCGGGACCTACAATGAGCAGTTCTTC. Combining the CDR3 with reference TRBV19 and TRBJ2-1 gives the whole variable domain DGGITQSPKYLFRKEGQNVTLSCEQNLNHDAMYWYRQDPGQGLRLIYYSQIVNDFQKGDIAEGYSVSREKKESFPLTVTSAQKNPTAFYLCASSMLSGTYNEQFFGPGTRLTVL.

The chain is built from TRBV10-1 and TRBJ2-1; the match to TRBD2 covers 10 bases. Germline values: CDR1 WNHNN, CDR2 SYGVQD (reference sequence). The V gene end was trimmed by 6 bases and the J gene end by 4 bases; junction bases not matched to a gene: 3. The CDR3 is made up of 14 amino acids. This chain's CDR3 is CASRASGSYNEQFF. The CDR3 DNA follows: TGCGCCAGCAGGGCTAGCGGGAGTTACAATGAGCAGTTCTTC.

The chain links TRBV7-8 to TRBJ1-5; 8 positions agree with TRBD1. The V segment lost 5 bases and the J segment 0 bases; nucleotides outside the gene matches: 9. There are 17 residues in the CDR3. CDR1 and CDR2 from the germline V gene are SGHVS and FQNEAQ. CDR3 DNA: TGTGCCAGCAGCGTTAGCCGACAGGGGTATAGCAATCAGCCCCAGCATTTT. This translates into CASSVSRQGYSNQPQHF.

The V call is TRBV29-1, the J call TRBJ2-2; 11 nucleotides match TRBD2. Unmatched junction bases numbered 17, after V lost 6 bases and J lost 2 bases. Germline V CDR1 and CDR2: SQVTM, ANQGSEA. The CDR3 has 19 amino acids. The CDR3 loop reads CSVELTHRTSGLNTGELFF. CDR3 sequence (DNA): TGCAGCGTCGAATTGACGCACCGGACTAGCGGGCTAAACACCGGGGAGCTGTTTTTT.

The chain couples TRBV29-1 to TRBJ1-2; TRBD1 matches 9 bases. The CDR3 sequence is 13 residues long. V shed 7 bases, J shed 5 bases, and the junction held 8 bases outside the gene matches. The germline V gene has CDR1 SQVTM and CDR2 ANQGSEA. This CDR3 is CSASGQGGYGYTF. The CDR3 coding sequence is TGCAGCGCCTCGGGACAGGGTGGGTATGGCTACACCTTC.

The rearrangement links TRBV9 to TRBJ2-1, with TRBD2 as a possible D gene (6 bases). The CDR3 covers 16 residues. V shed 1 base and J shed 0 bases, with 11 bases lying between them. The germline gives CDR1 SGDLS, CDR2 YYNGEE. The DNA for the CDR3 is TGTGCCAGCAGCGTATCCCCCGGGAGCTCCTACAATGAGCAGTTCTTC. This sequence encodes CASSVSPGSSYNEQFF.

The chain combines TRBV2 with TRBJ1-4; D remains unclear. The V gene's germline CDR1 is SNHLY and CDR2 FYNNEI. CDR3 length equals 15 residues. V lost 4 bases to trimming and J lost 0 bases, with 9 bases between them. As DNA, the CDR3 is TGTGCCAGCAGTGGGCAGTACCCAACTAATGAAAAACTGTTTTTT. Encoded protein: CASSGQYPTNEKLFF.

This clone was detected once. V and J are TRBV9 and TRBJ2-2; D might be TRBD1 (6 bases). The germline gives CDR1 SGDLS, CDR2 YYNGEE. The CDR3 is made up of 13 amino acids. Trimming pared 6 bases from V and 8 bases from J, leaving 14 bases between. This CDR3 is CASNPTGSGELFF. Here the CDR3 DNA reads TGTGCCAGCAACCCAACAGGGTCGGGGGAGCTGTTTTTT.

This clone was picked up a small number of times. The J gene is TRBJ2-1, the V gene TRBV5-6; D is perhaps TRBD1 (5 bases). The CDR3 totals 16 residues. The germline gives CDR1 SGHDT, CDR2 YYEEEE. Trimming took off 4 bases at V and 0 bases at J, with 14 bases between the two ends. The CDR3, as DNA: TGTGCCAGCAGCACCCCAGGGATGAGCTCCTACAATGAGCAGTTCTTC. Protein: CASSTPGMSSYNEQFF.

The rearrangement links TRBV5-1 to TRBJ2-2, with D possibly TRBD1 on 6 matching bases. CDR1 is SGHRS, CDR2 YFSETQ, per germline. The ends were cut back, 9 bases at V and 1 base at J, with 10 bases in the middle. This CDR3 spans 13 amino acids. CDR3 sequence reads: CATRDKNTGELFF. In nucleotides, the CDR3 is TGCGCCACCCGGGACAAGAACACCGGGGAGCTGTTTTTT.

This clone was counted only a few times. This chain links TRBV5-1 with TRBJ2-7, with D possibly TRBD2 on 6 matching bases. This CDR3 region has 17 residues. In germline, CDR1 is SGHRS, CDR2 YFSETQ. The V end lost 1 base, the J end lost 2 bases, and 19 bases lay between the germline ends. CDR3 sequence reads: CASSLRGTGRGAYEQYF. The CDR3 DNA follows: TGCGCCAGCAGCTTGCGCGGGACGGGCAGAGGCGCCTACGAGCAGTACTTC.

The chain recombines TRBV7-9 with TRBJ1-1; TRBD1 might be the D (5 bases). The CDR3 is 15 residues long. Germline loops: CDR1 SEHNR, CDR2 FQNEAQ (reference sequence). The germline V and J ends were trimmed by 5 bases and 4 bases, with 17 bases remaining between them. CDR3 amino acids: CASSPPRVVGTEAFF. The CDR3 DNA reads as TGTGCCAGCAGCCCCCCCAGGGTAGTGGGCACTGAAGCTTTCTTT.